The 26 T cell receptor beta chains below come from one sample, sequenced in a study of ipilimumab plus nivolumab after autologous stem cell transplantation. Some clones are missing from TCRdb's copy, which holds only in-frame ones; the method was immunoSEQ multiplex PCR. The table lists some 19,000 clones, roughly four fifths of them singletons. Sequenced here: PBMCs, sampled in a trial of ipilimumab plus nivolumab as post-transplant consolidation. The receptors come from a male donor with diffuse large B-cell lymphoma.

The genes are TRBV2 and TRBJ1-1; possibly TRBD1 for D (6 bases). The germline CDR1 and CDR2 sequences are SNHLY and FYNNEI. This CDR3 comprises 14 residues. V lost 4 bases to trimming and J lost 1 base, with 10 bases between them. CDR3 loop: CASSARGRNTEAFF. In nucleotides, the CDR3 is TGTGCCAGCAGTGCCCGGGGGCGGAACACTGAAGCTTTCTTT.

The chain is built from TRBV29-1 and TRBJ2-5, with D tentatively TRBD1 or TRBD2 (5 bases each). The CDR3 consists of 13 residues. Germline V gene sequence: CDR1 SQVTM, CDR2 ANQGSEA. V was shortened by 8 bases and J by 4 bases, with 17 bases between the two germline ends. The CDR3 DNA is TGCAGCTACGGGGAACAGGTGGGAGAGACCCAGTACTTC. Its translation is CSYGEQVGETQYF.

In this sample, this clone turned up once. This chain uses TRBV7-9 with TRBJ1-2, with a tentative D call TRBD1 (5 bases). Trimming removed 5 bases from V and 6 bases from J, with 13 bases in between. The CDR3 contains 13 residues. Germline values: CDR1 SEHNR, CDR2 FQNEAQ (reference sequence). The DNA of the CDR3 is TGTGCCAGCAGCCCGACAGTAGAGGATGGCTACACCTTC. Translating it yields CASSPTVEDGYTF.

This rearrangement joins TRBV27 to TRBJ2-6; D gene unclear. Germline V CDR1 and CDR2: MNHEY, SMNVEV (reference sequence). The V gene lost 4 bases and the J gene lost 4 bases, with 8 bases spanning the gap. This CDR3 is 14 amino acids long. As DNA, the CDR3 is TGTGCCAGCAGTTCGTACTTGGGGGCCAACGTCCTGACTTTC. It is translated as CASSSYLGANVLTF.

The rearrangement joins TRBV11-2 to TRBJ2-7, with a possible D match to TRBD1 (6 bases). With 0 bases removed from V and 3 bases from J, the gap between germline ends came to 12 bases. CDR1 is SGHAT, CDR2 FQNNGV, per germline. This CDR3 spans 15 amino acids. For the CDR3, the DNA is TGTGCCAGCAGCTTAGAGGTAGGGGGAATCTACGAGCAGTACTTC. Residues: CASSLEVGGIYEQYF.

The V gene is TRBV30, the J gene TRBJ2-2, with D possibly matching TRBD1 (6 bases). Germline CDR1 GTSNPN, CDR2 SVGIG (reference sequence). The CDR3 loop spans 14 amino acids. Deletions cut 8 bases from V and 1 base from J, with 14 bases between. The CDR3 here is CAILGARNTGELFF. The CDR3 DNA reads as TGTGCCATCCTGGGGGCCCGGAACACCGGGGAGCTGTTTTTT.

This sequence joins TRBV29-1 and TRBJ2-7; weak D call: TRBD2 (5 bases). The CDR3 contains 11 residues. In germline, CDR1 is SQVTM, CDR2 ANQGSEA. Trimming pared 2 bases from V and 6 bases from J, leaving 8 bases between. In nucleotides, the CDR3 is TGCAGCGTTGAAAGGGAGCTCGAGCAGTACTTC. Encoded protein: CSVERELEQYF.

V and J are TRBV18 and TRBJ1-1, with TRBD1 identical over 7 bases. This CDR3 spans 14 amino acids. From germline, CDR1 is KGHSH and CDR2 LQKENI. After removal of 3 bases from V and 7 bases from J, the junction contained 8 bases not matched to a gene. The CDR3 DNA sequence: TGTGCCAGCTCACCCCGACAGGGCGAGGGTGAAGCTTTCTTT. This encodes CASSPRQGEGEAFF.

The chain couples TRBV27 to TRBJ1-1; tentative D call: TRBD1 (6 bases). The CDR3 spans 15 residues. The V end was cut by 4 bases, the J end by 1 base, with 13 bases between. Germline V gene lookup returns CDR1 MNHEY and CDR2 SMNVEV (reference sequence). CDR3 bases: TGTGCCAGCAGTTCAGGACAGCAAAAGAACACTGAAGCTTTCTTT. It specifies CASSSGQQKNTEAFF.

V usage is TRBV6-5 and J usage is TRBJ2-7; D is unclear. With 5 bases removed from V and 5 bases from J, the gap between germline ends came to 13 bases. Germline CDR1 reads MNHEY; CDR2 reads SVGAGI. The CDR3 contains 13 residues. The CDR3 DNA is TGTGCCAGCAGTACGCCCGAGAGCGACGAGCAGTACTTC. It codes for CASSTPESDEQYF.

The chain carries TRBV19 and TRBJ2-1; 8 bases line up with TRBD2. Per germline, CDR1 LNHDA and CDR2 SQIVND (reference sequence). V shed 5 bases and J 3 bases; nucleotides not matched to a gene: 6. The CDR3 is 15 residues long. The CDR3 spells CASSSTSEGYNEQFF. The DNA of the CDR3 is TGTGCCAGTAGTTCGACTAGCGAGGGCTACAATGAGCAGTTCTTC.

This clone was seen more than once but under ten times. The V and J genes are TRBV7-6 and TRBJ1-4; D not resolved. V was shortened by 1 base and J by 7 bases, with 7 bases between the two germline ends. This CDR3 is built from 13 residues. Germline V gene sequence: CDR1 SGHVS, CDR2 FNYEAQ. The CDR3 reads CASSLVGSEKLFF. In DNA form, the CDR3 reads TGTGCCAGCAGCTTAGTTGGGTCTGAAAAACTGTTTTTT.

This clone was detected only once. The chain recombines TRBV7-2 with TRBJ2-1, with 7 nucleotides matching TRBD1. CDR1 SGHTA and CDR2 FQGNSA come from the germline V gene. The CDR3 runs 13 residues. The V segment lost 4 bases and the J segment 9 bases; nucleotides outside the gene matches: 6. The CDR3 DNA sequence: TGTGCCAGCAGCTCTGCCTACAGGGGTGAGCAGTTCTTC. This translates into CASSSAYRGEQFF.

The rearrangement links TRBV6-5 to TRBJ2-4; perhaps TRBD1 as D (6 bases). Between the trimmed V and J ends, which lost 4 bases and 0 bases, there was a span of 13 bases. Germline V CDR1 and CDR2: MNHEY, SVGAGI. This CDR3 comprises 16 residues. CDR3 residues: CASSSRQQGAKNIQYF. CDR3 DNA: TGTGCCAGCAGTTCACGCCAACAGGGAGCCAAAAACATTCAGTACTTC.

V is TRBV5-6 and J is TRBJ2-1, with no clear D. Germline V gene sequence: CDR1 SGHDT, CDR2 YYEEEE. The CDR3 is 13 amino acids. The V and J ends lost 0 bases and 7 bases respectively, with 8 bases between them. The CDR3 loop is CASSLDTRNEQFF. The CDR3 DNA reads TGTGCCAGCAGCTTGGACACAAGAAATGAGCAGTTCTTC.

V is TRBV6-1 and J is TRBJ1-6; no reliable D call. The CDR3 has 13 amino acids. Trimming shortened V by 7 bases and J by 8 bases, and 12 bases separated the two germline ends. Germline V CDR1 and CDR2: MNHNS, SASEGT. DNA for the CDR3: TGTGCCAGCAAAGACGGTCCAGATTCACCCCTCCACTTT. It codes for CASKDGPDSPLHF.

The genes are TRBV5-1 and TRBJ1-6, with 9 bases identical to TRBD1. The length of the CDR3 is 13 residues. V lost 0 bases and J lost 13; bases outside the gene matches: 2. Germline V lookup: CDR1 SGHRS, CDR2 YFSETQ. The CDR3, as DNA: TGCGCCAGCAGCTTGGGGACAGGGGAGCCCCTCCACTTT. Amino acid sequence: CASSLGTGEPLHF.

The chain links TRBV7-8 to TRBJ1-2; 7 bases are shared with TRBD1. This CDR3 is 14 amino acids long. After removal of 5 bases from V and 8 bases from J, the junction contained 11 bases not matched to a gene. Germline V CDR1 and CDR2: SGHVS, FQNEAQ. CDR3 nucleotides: TGTGCCAGCAGCCCCCAGACAGGGCTGAACGGCTACACCTTC. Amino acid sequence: CASSPQTGLNGYTF.

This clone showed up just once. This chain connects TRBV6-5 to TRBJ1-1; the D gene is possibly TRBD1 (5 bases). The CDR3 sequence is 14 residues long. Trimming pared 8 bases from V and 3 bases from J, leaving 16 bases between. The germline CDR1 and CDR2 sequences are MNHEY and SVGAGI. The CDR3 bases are TGTGCCAGCCAGGAAAGTGGGGGGGACACTGAAGCTTTCTTT. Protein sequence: CASQESGGDTEAFF.

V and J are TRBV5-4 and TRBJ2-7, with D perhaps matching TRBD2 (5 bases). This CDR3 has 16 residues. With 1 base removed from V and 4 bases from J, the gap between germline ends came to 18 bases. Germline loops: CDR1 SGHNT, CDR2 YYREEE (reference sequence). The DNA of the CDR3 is TGTGCCAGCAGCTTGAGGGCGGGCGGCAGCGGATACGAGCAGTACTTC. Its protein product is CASSLRAGGSGYEQYF.

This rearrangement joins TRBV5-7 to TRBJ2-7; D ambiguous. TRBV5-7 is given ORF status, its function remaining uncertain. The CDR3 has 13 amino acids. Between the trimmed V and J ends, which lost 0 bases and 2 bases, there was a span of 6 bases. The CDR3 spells CASSLDAAYEQYF. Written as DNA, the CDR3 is TGTGCCAGCAGCTTGGATGCGGCCTACGAGCAGTACTTC.

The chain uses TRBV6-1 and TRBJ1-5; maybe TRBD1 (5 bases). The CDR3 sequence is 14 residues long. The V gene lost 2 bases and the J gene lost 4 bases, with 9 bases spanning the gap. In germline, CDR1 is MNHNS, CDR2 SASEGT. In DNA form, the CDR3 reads TGTGCCAGCAGTGAATCTGGGGGAAATCAGCCCCAGCATTTT. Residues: CASSESGGNQPQHF.

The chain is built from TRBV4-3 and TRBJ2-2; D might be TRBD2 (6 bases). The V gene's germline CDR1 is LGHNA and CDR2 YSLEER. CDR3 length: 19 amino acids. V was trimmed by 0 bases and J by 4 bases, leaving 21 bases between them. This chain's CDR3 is CASSQDLEGRGVGTGELFF. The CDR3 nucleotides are TGCGCCAGCAGCCAAGATTTAGAGGGGCGGGGAGTGGGCACCGGGGAGCTGTTTTTT.

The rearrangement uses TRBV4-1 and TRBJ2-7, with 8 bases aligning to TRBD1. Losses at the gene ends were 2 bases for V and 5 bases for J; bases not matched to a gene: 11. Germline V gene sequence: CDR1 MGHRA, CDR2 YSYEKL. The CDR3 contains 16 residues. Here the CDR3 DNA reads TGCGCCAGCAGCCAACTCGACAGGGGTCAAAACGACGAGCAGTACTTC. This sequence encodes CASSQLDRGQNDEQYF.

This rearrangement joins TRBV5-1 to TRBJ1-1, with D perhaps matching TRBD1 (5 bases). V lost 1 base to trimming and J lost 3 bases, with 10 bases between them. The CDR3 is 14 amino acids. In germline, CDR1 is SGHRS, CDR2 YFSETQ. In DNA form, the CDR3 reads TGCGCCAGCAGCTTGCTTGGGGGGGACACTGAAGCTTTCTTT. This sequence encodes CASSLLGGDTEAFF. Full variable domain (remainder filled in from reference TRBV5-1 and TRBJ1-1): KAGVTQTPRYLIKTRGQQVTLSCSPISGHRSVSWYQQTPGQGLQFLFEYFSETQRNKGNFPGRFSGRQFSNSRSEMNVSTLELGDSALYLCASSLLGGDTEAFFGQGTRLTVV.

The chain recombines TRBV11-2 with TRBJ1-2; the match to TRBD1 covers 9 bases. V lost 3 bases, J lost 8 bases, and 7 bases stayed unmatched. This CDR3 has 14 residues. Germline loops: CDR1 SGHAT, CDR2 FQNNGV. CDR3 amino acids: CASSFDTGGVGYTF. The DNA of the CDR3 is TGTGCCAGCAGCTTCGATACAGGGGGCGTCGGCTACACCTTC.